Listed below are T cell receptor beta chains from one sample, sequenced in a study of identical twins. TCRdb ran MiXCR on the 5' RACE reads and lists one entry per CDR3 protein. The profile covers hundreds of thousands of distinct CDR3 sequences, with 7.5% appearing a single time and roughly 2% taken by the ten largest. Another study also made use of these data, one on yellow fever vaccine responses in identical twins.

The material sequenced was memory (CD45RO+) T cells sorted from blood. The receptors derive from a woman aged 18-29 years in good health. CDR3s include the opening cysteine and the closing phenylalanine or tryptophan. The D gene is left open where the match is weak. For some rows the clone size is stated as once, few or many, or as a class when expanded; others skip it.

CDR3 length	J gene	D gene	clone size	V gene	CDR3 protein	CDR3 DNA
14	TRBJ1-4	TRBD1	few	TRBV2	CASSGGTGWEKLFF	TGTGCCAGCAGTGGAGGGACAGGTTGGGAAAAACTGTTTTTT
13	TRBJ2-5	-	-	TRBV19	CATPSGPQETQYF	TGTGCCACCCCATCGGGACCCCAAGAGACCCAGTACTTC
20	TRBJ2-3	TRBD1	many	TRBV27	CASSPSGTGRFLPGADTQYF	TGTGCCAGCAGTCCATCCGGGACAGGGAGGTTTCTGCCTGGGGCAGATACGCAGTATTTT
14	TRBJ1-2	-	few	TRBV27	CASSPRTEFYGYTF	TGTGCCAGCAGTCCAAGGACGGAATTCTATGGCTACACCTTC
16	TRBJ2-5	TRBD2	many	TRBV28	CASSFTQRGAQETQYF	TGTGCCAGCAGTTTTACCCAGCGGGGGGCCCAAGAGACCCAGTACTTC
17	TRBJ2-2	-	few	TRBV20-1	CSARALGGGGYTGELFF	TGCAGTGCCAGGGCCCTAGGTGGAGGGGGGTACACCGGGGAGCTGTTTTTT
14	TRBJ2-3	-	many	TRBV7-2	CASSQTGGTDTQYF	TGTGCCAGCAGCCAAACGGGAGGCACAGATACGCAGTATTTT
16	TRBJ2-1	TRBD1	few	TRBV4-3	CASSPGTGGEYNEQFF	TGCGCCAGCAGCCCGGGGACAGGGGGAGAGTACAATGAGCAGTTCTTC
11	TRBJ1-2	-	-	TRBV6-1	CASSESVTHTF	TGTGCCAGCAGTGAGTCAGTAACCCACACCTTC
15	TRBJ2-2	-	-	TRBV5-6	CASSLVPPVTGELFF	TGTGCCAGCAGCTTGGTCCCTCCGGTCACCGGGGAGCTGTTTTTT
15	TRBJ1-5	-	-	TRBV6-2/TRBV6-3	CASRAYTGKNQPQHF	TGTGCCAGCCGCGCCTATACAGGGAAAAATCAGCCCCAGCATTTT
12	TRBJ2-7	-	-	TRBV6-2/TRBV6-3	CASSYQLSEQYF	TGTGCCAGCAGTTACCAACTGTCCGAGCAGTACTTC
16	TRBJ2-5	TRBD2	few	TRBV2	CASRGLAGKNQETQYF	TGTGCCAGCAGGGGGCTAGCGGGGAAGAACCAAGAGACCCAGTACTTC
15	TRBJ1-5	-	many	TRBV6-5	CASSYSYPSNQPQHF	TGTGCCAGCAGTTACTCCTACCCTTCCAATCAGCCCCAGCATTTT
15	TRBJ1-5	-	few	TRBV6-1	CASSGGESGVEPQHF	TGTGCCAGCAGTGGGGGGGAGTCGGGCGTCGAGCCCCAGCATTTT
14	TRBJ2-1	-	few	TRBV20-1	CSASQGQGAMFRFF	TGCAGTGCTAGTCAGGGTCAAGGGGCCATGTTTCGGTTCTTC
16	TRBJ2-3	TRBD2	many	TRBV7-9	CASSLILGGNTDTQYF	TGTGCCAGCAGCTTAATCCTCGGGGGGAACACAGATACGCAGTATTTT
13	TRBJ1-1	-	-	TRBV12-3/TRBV12-4	CASSPRGKAEAFF	TGTGCCAGCAGCCCCCGGGGGAAGGCTGAAGCTTTCTTT
15	TRBJ1-2	TRBD1	few	TRBV5-1	CASSETGTGYYGYTF	TGCGCCAGCAGCGAGACCGGGACAGGGTACTATGGCTACACCTTC
14	TRBJ2-7	-	-	TRBV4-3	CASSQGIGSYEQYF	TGCGCCAGCAGCCAAGGGATAGGGTCCTACGAGCAGTACTTC
13	TRBJ2-5	-	few	TRBV9	CASSVAAEGTQYF	TGTGCCAGCAGCGTAGCAGCGGAGGGGACCCAGTACTTC
15	TRBJ2-7	-	many	TRBV12-3/TRBV12-4	CATQRGGFGANEQYF	TGTGCCACCCAAAGGGGGGGGTTTGGGGCCAACGAGCAGTACTTC
13	TRBJ2-7	TRBD1	-	TRBV7-2	CASSRTGPLEQYF	TGTGCCAGCAGCAGGACAGGGCCCCTCGAGCAGTACTTC
13	TRBJ2-6	-	once	TRBV19	CASIRTGANVLTF	TGTGCCAGTATAAGGACAGGGGCCAACGTCCTGACTTTC
15	TRBJ2-7	TRBD2	few	TRBV7-2	CASSTTSGATYEQYF	TGTGCCAGCAGCACCACTAGCGGGGCGACCTACGAGCAGTACTTC
16	TRBJ2-5	TRBD1	few	TRBV9	CASSVEGTGGRETQYF	TGTGCCAGCAGCGTAGAGGGGACAGGGGGGAGAGAGACCCAGTACTTC
12	TRBJ2-1	-	-	TRBV9	CASSVGGIEQFF	TGTGCCAGCAGCGTGGGTGGGATTGAGCAGTTCTTC
17	TRBJ2-3	TRBD2	many	TRBV20-1	CSANNEGTSGRSDTQYF	TGCAGTGCCAATAATGAAGGGACTAGCGGGAGGTCAGATACGCAGTATTTT
14	TRBJ2-1	TRBD2	-	TRBV11-3	CASNRGGVRNEQFF	TGTGCCAGCAACCGGGGGGGTGTAAGGAATGAGCAGTTCTTC
14	TRBJ1-2	-	few	TRBV29-1	CSVGSSGTKNGYTF	TGCAGCGTGGGATCCTCCGGGACGAAGAATGGCTACACCTTC
14	TRBJ2-7	-	-	TRBV12-3/TRBV12-4	CASSWTVSSYEQYF	TGTGCCAGCAGTTGGACAGTGAGCTCCTACGAGCAGTACTTC
16	TRBJ2-1	-	many	TRBV6-2/TRBV6-3	CASSYSPRFQSDEQFF	TGTGCCAGCAGTTACTCCCCAAGGTTCCAGTCAGATGAGCAGTTCTTC
12	TRBJ2-7	TRBD2	few	TRBV29-1	CSAGEGYYEQYF	TGCAGCGCCGGGGAGGGGTACTACGAGCAGTACTTC
15	TRBJ2-7	-	few	TRBV13	CASSFSPKGGYEQYF	TGTGCCAGCAGCTTTTCGCCGAAAGGAGGGTACGAGCAGTACTTC
14	TRBJ2-5	TRBD1	few	TRBV6-1	CASSQLTGGETQYF	TGTGCCAGCAGTCAGTTAACAGGGGGAGAGACCCAGTACTTC
12	TRBJ2-5	-	-	TRBV6-1	CASSVLTMTQYF	TGTGCCAGCAGTGTCCTCACTATGACCCAGTACTTC
16	TRBJ2-7	TRBD2	many	TRBV7-9	CASSFSGTSGSYEQYF	TGTGCCAGCAGCTTCTCTGGGACTAGCGGGAGCTACGAGCAGTACTTC
16	TRBJ2-5	-	-	TRBV19	CASSYTPSQREETQYF	TGTGCCAGTAGTTATACCCCGTCGCAGAGGGAAGAGACCCAGTACTTC
15	TRBJ2-3	-	few	TRBV7-8	CASSKREDFTDTQYF	TGTGCCAGCAGCAAAAGAGAGGACTTCACAGATACGCAGTATTTT
16	TRBJ2-5	-	many	TRBV20-1	CSARDPRGRARETQYF	TGCAGTGCTAGAGACCCTAGGGGGAGGGCCCGAGAGACCCAGTACTTC